Each of the 29 T cell receptor beta chains below was sequenced from the same sample in a study of blood T cell repertoires in COVID-19. Data came from immunoSEQ multiplex PCR; TCRdb stores just in-frame clones and leaves some out. The repertoire includes 40,000 to 45,000 clones, 76% of them detected once, and roughly a quarter sits in the top ten. The sample taken for sequencing was peripheral blood. The receptor set was obtained from a man older than 75 with acute or convalescent COVID-19.

The chain has TRBV19 and TRBJ1-6, with D possibly being TRBD1 (5 bases). Germline-derived CDR1 and CDR2 are LNHDA and SQIVND (reference sequence). V shed 5 bases and J shed 8 bases, with 19 bases lying between them. The CDR3 is made up of 16 amino acids. DNA of the CDR3: TGTGCCAGTAGTCAAACAGGCACATATAGGGATTCACCCCTCCACTTT. This translates into CASSQTGTYRDSPLHF. Full variable domain (outside the CDR3, taken from reference TRBV19 and TRBJ1-6): DGGITQSPKYLFRKEGQNVTLSCEQNLNHDAMYWYRQDPGQGLRLIYYSQIVNDFQKGDIAEGYSVSREKKESFPLTVTSAQKNPTAFYLCASSQTGTYRDSPLHFGNGTRLTVT.

The chain employs TRBV28 and TRBJ1-5, with D unresolved. Germline CDR1 and CDR2: MDHEN and SYDVKM. The CDR3 runs 16 residues. Trimming shortened V by 6 bases and J by 2 bases, and 17 bases separated the two germline ends. CDR3 in amino acids: CASSPTDGVRNQPQHF. CDR3 in DNA: TGTGCCAGCAGCCCGACTGACGGGGTCCGCAATCAGCCCCAGCATTTT.

The chain couples TRBV5-1 to TRBJ2-4, with D hard to call. Trimming stripped 0 bases from V and 8 bases from J, with 9 bases between. The germline CDR1 and CDR2 sequences are SGHRS and YFSETQ. The CDR3 length is 13 residues. The CDR3 nucleotides read TGCGCCAGCAGCTTGGAGAGCCAGGACATTCAGTACTTC. Translated: CASSLESQDIQYF.

The chain uses TRBV28 and TRBJ2-2; 8 bases map to TRBD1. Per the germline V gene, CDR1 is MDHEN and CDR2 is SYDVKM. This CDR3 is built from 16 residues. The J segment lost 2 bases and the V segment lost 4 bases, leaving 6 bases of the junction unmatched. This chain's CDR3 is CASSSPGQVNTGELFF. CDR3 nucleotides: TGTGCCAGCAGTTCGCCGGGACAGGTCAACACCGGGGAGCTGTTTTTT.

This chain uses TRBV30 with TRBJ2-5; D is perhaps TRBD1 (6 bases). CDR1 and CDR2 from the germline V gene are GTSNPN and SVGIG (reference sequence). The germline V and J ends were trimmed by 3 bases and 6 bases, with 17 bases remaining between them. The CDR3 sequence is 14 residues long. The CDR3 reads CAWSGTSSLQTQYF. The CDR3 coding sequence is TGTGCCTGGAGCGGGACATCCTCCCTGCAGACCCAGTACTTC.

This rearrangement joins TRBV2 to TRBJ2-5, with TRBD2 matching over 8 bases. Germline CDR1 SNHLY, CDR2 FYNNEI. V gave up 7 bases and J gave up 10 bases; unmatched junction bases: 8. The CDR3 consists of 12 residues. CDR3 residues: CASILLAEGQYF. In DNA form, the CDR3 reads TGTGCCAGCATACTACTAGCGGAAGGCCAGTACTTC.

The chain employs TRBV28 and TRBJ2-4, with a tentative D call TRBD1 (6 bases). CDR3 size: 14 residues. Germline-derived CDR1 and CDR2 are MDHEN and SYDVKM. Deletions cut 7 bases from V and 7 bases from J, with 17 bases between. CDR3 DNA: TGTGCCAGCACTCAAACAGGGTCATCGAACATTCAGTACTTC. This gives the protein CASTQTGSSNIQYF. The variable domain in full, completed from reference TRBV28 and TRBJ2-4, reads DVKVTQSSRYLVKRTGEKVFLECVQDMDHENMFWYRQDPGLGLRLIYFSYDVKMKEKGDIPEGYSVSREKKERFSLILESASTNQTSMYLCASTQTGSSNIQYFGAGTRLSVL.

The J gene is TRBJ1-1, the V gene TRBV15; D is unresolved. The CDR3 extends over 14 amino acids. Germline values: CDR1 LNHNV, CDR2 YYDKDF (reference sequence). Trimming left V 1 base short and J 6 bases short, with 12 bases between. The CDR3 is CATSRVFRMAEAFF. The DNA of the CDR3 is TGTGCCACCAGCAGAGTTTTCAGGATGGCTGAAGCTTTCTTT.

The chain links TRBV28 to TRBJ1-5; 8 bases match TRBD1. Germline CDR1 MDHEN, CDR2 SYDVKM. The trim removed 6 bases at V and 7 bases at J, leaving 14 bases unmatched. This CDR3 is 16 amino acids long. Written as DNA, the CDR3 is TGTGCCAGCAGACCCCGAAAGACAGGGGCGGACCAGCCCCAGCATTTT. Translating it yields CASRPRKTGADQPQHF.

The V call is TRBV3-1 (or the pseudogene TRBV3-2), the J call TRBJ1-1; no reliable D call. Deletions cut 1 base from V and 4 bases from J, with 13 bases between. CDR1 and CDR2 from the germline V gene are LGHDT and YNNKEL (reference sequence). This CDR3 spans 15 amino acids. This CDR3 reads CASSQAQLQVTEAFF. CDR3 nucleotide sequence: TGTGCCAGCAGCCAAGCACAGCTTCAGGTCACTGAAGCTTTCTTT.

This chain uses TRBV3-1 (or the pseudogene TRBV3-2) with TRBJ2-2, with 10 bases matching TRBD2. The CDR3 is made up of 17 amino acids. V shed 2 bases and J 4 bases; nucleotides not matched to a gene: 7. Germline CDR1 is LGHDT and CDR2 is YNNKEL (reference sequence). CDR3 nucleotides: TGTGCCAGCAGCCAAAGGAGCGGGAGGGCCCCCACCGGGGAGCTGTTTTTT. Translating it yields CASSQRSGRAPTGELFF.

This rearrangement joins TRBV18 to TRBJ1-1; D gene uncertain. Trimming took off 1 base at V and 1 base at J, with 10 bases between the two ends. Germline V CDR1 and CDR2: KGHSH, LQKENI. This CDR3 is built from 15 residues. CDR3 sequence: CASSPQEASNTEAFF. CDR3 in DNA: TGTGCCAGCTCACCACAGGAGGCCTCGAACACTGAAGCTTTCTTT.

This chain joins TRBV10-3 and TRBJ1-6, with D hard to call. V dropped 7 bases and J dropped 10 bases, with 8 bases sitting between them. Germline V gene data show CDR1 as ENHRY and CDR2 as SYGVKD. CDR3 size: 11 residues. CDR3 nucleotides: TGTGCCATCATAGGGAGGTCACCCCTCCACTTT. Translating it yields CAIIGRSPLHF.

This clone was counted only a few times. The chain is built from TRBV28 and TRBJ1-2; 9 positions match TRBD1. The CDR3 loop spans 14 amino acids. Germline assignment: CDR1 MDHEN and CDR2 SYDVKM. V dropped 6 bases and J dropped 8; count of bases not matched to a gene: 10. CDR3 residues: CASSLITGGGGYTF. The CDR3 DNA sequence: TGTGCCAGCAGCCTTATTACAGGGGGCGGCGGCTACACCTTC.

The gene calls are TRBV2 and TRBJ2-2; D is unresolved. Germline CDR1 is SNHLY and CDR2 is FYNNEI. The CDR3 contains 13 residues. The V and J ends lost 4 bases and 4 bases respectively, with 7 bases between them. The CDR3 loop reads CASSVHATGELFF. The CDR3 DNA reads TGTGCCAGCAGTGTACACGCCACCGGGGAGCTGTTTTTT.

The chain carries TRBV27 and TRBJ2-7; D may be TRBD1 (6 bases). Deletions cut 0 bases from V and 2 bases from J, with 20 bases between. The CDR3 is made up of 18 amino acids. Germline CDR1 is MNHEY and CDR2 is SMNVEV (reference sequence). CDR3 in amino acids: CASSLSPDQGHGPYEQYF. CDR3 nucleotide sequence: TGTGCCAGCAGTTTATCCCCTGACCAGGGACATGGCCCCTACGAGCAGTACTTC.

The genes are TRBV10-2 and TRBJ2-5, with TRBD1 matching 7 bases. The CDR3 is 14 residues long. CDR1 is WSHSY and CDR2 is SAAADI in the germline V gene. The J segment lost 5 bases and the V segment lost 6 bases, leaving 9 bases of the junction unmatched. The CDR3 coding sequence is TGCGCCAGCAGCGATAGAGGGGGCACCGAGACCCAGTACTTC. Encoded protein: CASSDRGGTETQYF.

V is TRBV7-2 and J is TRBJ1-3; perhaps TRBD1 as D (6 bases). V gave up 2 bases and J gave up 4 bases, with 9 bases separating them. CDR3 length: 14 amino acids. Per the germline V gene, CDR1 is SGHTA and CDR2 is FQGNSA. CDR3 loop: CASSLQGRGNTIYF. The CDR3 DNA is TGTGCCAGCAGCTTACAGGGGCGGGGAAACACCATATATTTT.

This sequence joins TRBV3-1 (or the pseudogene TRBV3-2) and TRBJ2-7; 8 nucleotides match TRBD1. J lost 5 bases, V lost 1 base, and 7 bases had no gene match. There are 15 residues in the CDR3. Germline values: CDR1 LGHDT, CDR2 YNNKEL (reference sequence). DNA for the CDR3: TGTGCCAGCAGCCAAGCCGGGACAGGATCCCACGAGCAGTACTTC. Its protein is CASSQAGTGSHEQYF.

This chain uses TRBV5-4 with TRBJ2-7; 7 bases match TRBD2. The CDR3 spans 16 residues. The trim removed 4 bases at V and 2 bases at J, leaving 12 bases unmatched. The V gene's germline CDR1 is SGHNT and CDR2 YYREEE (reference sequence). The CDR3 sequence is CASSPLGGGDTYEQYF. In DNA form, the CDR3 reads TGTGCCAGCAGCCCCCTGGGGGGGGGTGATACCTACGAGCAGTACTTC.

The V call is TRBV2, the J call TRBJ2-1; possibly TRBD2 for D (5 bases). Germline CDR1 SNHLY, CDR2 FYNNEI. The CDR3 totals 12 residues. V lost 11 bases and J 7 bases, leaving 15 bases between the germline ends. The CDR3 DNA follows: TGTGCCTCTGCAGGACTTACAAATGAGCAGTTCTTC. Translating it yields CASAGLTNEQFF.

The genes are TRBV7-3 and TRBJ2-3; TRBD2 aligns across 13 bases. This CDR3 is 17 amino acids long. The germline V gene encodes CDR1 SGHTA and CDR2 FQGTGA. Germline trimming cut 5 bases from V and 4 bases from J; bases unmatched to any gene: 9. CDR3 bases: TGTGCCAGCAGCCTCGCCGGGACTAGCGGGGCGGCAGATACGCAGTATTTT. It specifies CASSLAGTSGAADTQYF. Filled out from reference TRBV7-3 and TRBJ2-3, the complete variable domain reads GAGVSQTPSNKVTEKGKYVELRCDPISGHTALYWYRQSLGQGPEFLIYFQGTGAADDSGLPNDRFFAVRPEGSVSTLKIQRTERGDSAVYLCASSLAGTSGAADTQYFGPGTRLTVL.

The rearrangement uses TRBV20-1 and TRBJ2-7; weak D call: TRBD2 (5 bases). Trimming removed 3 bases from V and 2 bases from J, with 20 bases in between. Germline V lookup: CDR1 DFQATT, CDR2 SNEGSKA (reference sequence). The CDR3 is 16 amino acids. The DNA of the CDR3 is TGCAGTGCTAGTGAGCCCGGGATTAACTTCCCCTACGAGCAGTACTTC. Translated: CSASEPGINFPYEQYF.

The rearrangement uses TRBV19 and TRBJ1-1, with 7 bases matching TRBD1. The CDR3 totals 16 residues. In germline, CDR1 is LNHDA, CDR2 SQIVND (reference sequence). V shed 4 bases and J 2 bases; nucleotides not matched to a gene: 10. The CDR3 spells CASSTAGGTLNTEAFF. CDR3 in DNA: TGTGCCAGTAGTACAGCAGGGGGGACATTAAACACTGAAGCTTTCTTT.

The chain joins TRBV9 to TRBJ1-4, with D possibly being TRBD1 (6 bases). The germline V and J ends were trimmed by 2 bases and 7 bases, with 15 bases remaining between them. The germline CDR1 and CDR2 sequences are SGDLS and YYNGEE. The CDR3 length is 15 residues. The CDR3 DNA sequence: TGTGCCAGCAGCGTCACAGGGAGCAATGGTGAAAAACTGTTTTTT. This codes for CASSVTGSNGEKLFF.

This chain uses TRBV27 with TRBJ2-3, with 12 bases that match TRBD2. This CDR3 region has 15 residues. The germline V gene has CDR1 MNHEY and CDR2 SMNVEV (reference sequence). The J segment lost 5 bases and the V segment lost 4 bases, leaving 4 bases of the junction unmatched. CDR3 sequence: CASSSSGRALDTQYF. The DNA for the CDR3 is TGTGCCAGCAGTTCTAGCGGGAGGGCCTTAGATACGCAGTATTTT.

This clone has a single count. This chain uses TRBV6-5 with TRBJ2-5, with 9 bases that match TRBD2. The length of the CDR3 is 14 residues. After removal of 7 bases from V and 9 bases from J, the junction contained 12 bases not matched to a gene. Germline CDR1 is MNHEY and CDR2 is SVGAGI. The CDR3 sequence: CASNQLAGESPQYF. The CDR3 DNA reads TGTGCCAGCAACCAGTTAGCGGGGGAGAGTCCCCAGTACTTC.

A word on this clone: Germline and junction disagree at one end, which may indicate a read error. The rearrangement uses TRBV6-2 or TRBV6-3 and TRBJ2-2; the D gene is possibly TRBD2 (6 bases). Germline CDR1 and CDR2: MNHEY and SVGEGT. The CDR3 has 17 amino acids. In DNA, the CDR3 is TGTGCCAACAGTTACTCGGTTAAGCGGGCGAACACCGGGGAGCTGTTTTTT. It encodes CANSYSVKRANTGELFF.

This clone has only a few counts. The chain is built from TRBV6-5 and TRBJ2-5; 7 bases are shared with TRBD1. V shed 10 bases, J shed 2 bases, and the junction held 7 bases outside the gene matches. This CDR3 is built from 13 residues. CDR1 and CDR2 (germline): MNHEY, SVGAGI. CDR3 protein: CATMPGQQETQYF. The CDR3 DNA follows: TGTGCCACCATGCCGGGACAGCAAGAGACCCAGTACTTC.